This T cell receptor (beta chain) was identified during a study of control samples from healthy donors and cancer patients. The CDR3 region is 14 residues in length, termini included. Germline V gene data show CDR1 as SGHKS and CDR2 as YYEKEE (reference sequence). Turning to this clone: No DNA is shown, since the ends of the CDR3 on it are uncertain; the CDR3 is the one TCRdb lists.

Method: immunoSEQ multiplex PCR; TCRdb's copy keeps in-frame clones and lacks some. The table shows 45,000 to 65,000 clones, with roughly 90% occurring only once. The V gene is TRBV5-5, the J gene TRBJ2-7; TRBD1, the D gene given by the table, was not confirmed from the DNA. The TCR sequence derives from a man aged 45-60 years with head and neck cancer. Sequencing was carried out using PBMCs. CDR3 loop: CASSWGSGTGDKYF.